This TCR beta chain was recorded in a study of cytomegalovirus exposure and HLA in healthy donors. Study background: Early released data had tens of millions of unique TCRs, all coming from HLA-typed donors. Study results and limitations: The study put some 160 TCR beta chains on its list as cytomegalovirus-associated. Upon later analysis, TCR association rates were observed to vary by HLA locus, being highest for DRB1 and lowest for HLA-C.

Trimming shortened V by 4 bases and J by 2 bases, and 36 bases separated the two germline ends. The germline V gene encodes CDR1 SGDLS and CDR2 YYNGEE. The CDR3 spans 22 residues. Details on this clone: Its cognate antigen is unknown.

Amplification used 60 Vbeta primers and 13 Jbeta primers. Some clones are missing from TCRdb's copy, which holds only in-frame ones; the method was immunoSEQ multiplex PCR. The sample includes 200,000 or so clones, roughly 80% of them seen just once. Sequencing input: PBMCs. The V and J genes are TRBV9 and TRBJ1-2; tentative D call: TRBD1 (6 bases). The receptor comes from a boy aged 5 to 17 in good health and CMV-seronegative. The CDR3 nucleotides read TGTGCCAGCAGCCCGATCTCCCGCCTATTGGCTCGCGTACAGGGATGGAACTATGGCTACACCTTC. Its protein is CASSPISRLLARVQGWNYGYTF.